This TCR beta chain was identified during a study of cytomegalovirus exposure and HLA in healthy donors. General study points: The study assumed roughly uniform donor sequencing depth for presence/absence analyses. With high specificity and sensitivity, the classifier reportedly diagnosed cytomegalovirus status.

PCR was performed using 60 Vbeta and 13 Jbeta primers. The data were produced by immunoSEQ multiplex PCR, yet TCRdb's version contains in-frame clones alone and is incomplete. Of some 140,000 clones detected, around 80% appear once; the ten largest clones hold roughly 1.5%. The table lists this clone with a few counts. Its antigen is undetermined. The sequence derives from a young woman in good health and CMV-seronegative. The specimen sequenced was PBMCs.

CDR3 sequence: CASSYSAGTETQYF. CDR3 nucleotide sequence: TGTGCCAGCAGTTACTCAGCGGGCACAGAGACCCAGTACTTC. The chain joins TRBV6-6 to TRBJ2-5, with D maybe TRBD2 (6 bases). The CDR3 consists of 14 residues. The V end lost 0 bases, the J end lost 4 bases, and 9 bases lay between the germline ends. CDR1 is MNHNY and CDR2 is SVGAGI in the germline V gene (reference sequence).